This entry concerns a single T cell receptor beta chain. This CDR3 is missing its conserved last phenylalanine or tryptophan, likely due to a read error. This sample is part of a study of breast tumors, draining lymph nodes, adjacent tissues. V trimming: 6 bases; J trimming: 9 bases; junction bases outside the gene matches: 7. The CDR3 is 13 amino acids. From germline, CDR1 is DFQATT and CDR2 SNEGSKA (reference sequence). Axillary draining lymph nodes of breast cancer patients supplied the node samples. TCRdb called the multiplex PCR reads again in MiXCR, with one record for every CDR3 protein. The sample contains about 130,000 distinct CDR3 sequences, roughly 20% of which appear only once.

The sequenced sample consisted of axillary lymph node tissue. The sequence came from a female donor with breast cancer. Some clones in this sample may be carry-over from other donors' samples. The chain joins TRBV20-1 to TRBJ1-6; 8 nucleotides line up with TRBD1. The CDR3 region is CSAWTGTISPLHC. The CDR3, as DNA: TGCAGTGCATGGACAGGGACAATTTCACCCCTCCACTGT.